One and the same sample provided the 26 T cell receptor beta chains below, sequenced in a study of shared clonotypes between healthy human individuals. Data came from immunoSEQ multiplex PCR; TCRdb stores just in-frame clones and leaves some out. In the table there are approximately 620,000 clones, approximately 97% of which are singletons. Sequencing was carried out using naive CD4+ T cells sorted from blood. Described subset: CD45RA+ positively selected. The source of these receptors is a woman aged 30 to 39 in good health.

V usage is TRBV7-9 and J usage is TRBJ2-2; the match to TRBD2 covers 7 bases. The CDR3 is 16 residues long. Germline values: CDR1 SEHNR, CDR2 FQNEAQ (reference sequence). The ends lost 5 bases at V and 1 base at J; junction bases unmatched: 7. CDR3 DNA sequence: TGTGCCAGCAGCCCAACTAGCGCTATGAACACCGGGGAGCTGTTTTTT. Amino acids: CASSPTSAMNTGELFF.

The chain joins TRBV18 to TRBJ2-3, with no clear D. CDR1 KGHSH and CDR2 LQKENI come from the germline V gene. CDR3 length: 13 amino acids. Trimming shortened V by 3 bases and J by 6 bases, and 10 bases separated the two germline ends. This CDR3 reads CASSPRASDTQYF. The CDR3 nucleotides read TGTGCCAGCTCACCCCGGGCCTCCGATACGCAGTATTTT.

The chain uses TRBV7-2 and TRBJ2-2; D remains unclear. The CDR3 has 15 residues. Per germline, CDR1 SGHTA and CDR2 FQGNSA. Trimming took 5 bases from V and 2 from J, leaving 12 bases between them. CDR3 loop: CASSQFVLNTGELFF. The CDR3 DNA follows: TGTGCCAGCAGCCAATTCGTCCTCAACACCGGGGAGCTGTTTTTT.

CDR3 loop: CASSLNSQETGELFF. Written as DNA, the CDR3 is TGTGCCAGCAGCTTGAATTCTCAAGAAACCGGGGAGCTGTTTTTT. V and J are TRBV5-5 and TRBJ2-2; no clear D. CDR3 length equals 15 residues. The ends were cut back, 1 base at V and 5 bases at J, with 12 bases in the middle. The germline CDR1 and CDR2 sequences are SGHKS and YYEKEE (reference sequence).

The rearrangement joins TRBV15 to TRBJ2-3; 14 bases fit TRBD2. In germline, CDR1 is LNHNV, CDR2 YYDKDF (reference sequence). The CDR3 covers 16 residues. J lost 5 bases, V lost 6 bases, and 7 bases had no gene match. This chain's CDR3 is CATSFGGTSGRDTQYF. The CDR3 DNA sequence: TGTGCCACCAGTTTTGGAGGGACTAGCGGGAGAGATACGCAGTATTTT.

This chain links TRBV19 with TRBJ2-5; weak D call: TRBD1 (6 bases). Germline values: CDR1 LNHDA, CDR2 SQIVND (reference sequence). The CDR3 runs 16 residues. V lost 9 bases to trimming and J lost 3 bases, with 23 bases between them. In DNA form, the CDR3 reads TGTGCCAGCCCAATCAGATCCAGGGGTTGGGAAGAGACCCAGTACTTC. Protein: CASPIRSRGWEETQYF.

This clone was detected only once. The sample has other DNA sequences that encode this CDR3 too. V gene TRBV6-1 combines with J gene TRBJ2-3; TRBD1 matches at 8 bases. Unmatched junction bases numbered 1, after V lost 4 bases and J lost 4 bases. The CDR3 loop spans 13 amino acids. Germline CDR1 reads MNHNS; CDR2 reads SASEGT. CDR3 loop: CASSGQGPDTQYF. The CDR3 DNA is TGTGCCAGCAGTGGACAGGGGCCAGATACGCAGTATTTT.

This chain links TRBV28 with TRBJ2-1; 7 bases match TRBD2. The CDR3 length is 15 residues. The V segment lost 6 bases and the J segment 8 bases; nucleotides outside the gene matches: 13. Germline V CDR1 and CDR2: MDHEN, SYDVKM. The chain's CDR3 is CASRYAGVEFDEQFF. CDR3 nucleotide sequence: TGTGCCAGCAGGTATGCGGGAGTTGAATTTGATGAGCAGTTCTTC.

The rearrangement uses TRBV27 and TRBJ1-2; D unclear. The CDR3 runs to 13 residues. Germline values: CDR1 MNHEY, CDR2 SMNVEV (reference sequence). V was pared by 7 bases and J by 0 bases, with 9 bases between. The CDR3 DNA reads as TGTGCCAGCACCAAGGGTACTAACTATGGCTACACCTTC. Amino acid sequence: CASTKGTNYGYTF.

This clone was recorded only once. The chain is built from TRBV9 and TRBJ2-7, with D hard to call. Germline V gives CDR1 SGDLS, CDR2 YYNGEE. There are 16 residues in the CDR3. With 4 bases removed from V and 0 bases from J, the gap between germline ends came to 17 bases. CDR3: CASSPTSGRSSYEQYF. CDR3 nucleotide sequence: TGTGCCAGCAGCCCCACCTCCGGACGAAGCTCCTACGAGCAGTACTTC.

This clone has just one count. The chain joins TRBV30 to TRBJ2-1; no clear D gene. Trimming took 8 bases from V and 8 from J, leaving 13 bases between them. Germline CDR1 GTSNPN, CDR2 SVGIG (reference sequence). CDR3 length equals 11 residues. CDR3: CAGISNYEQFF. DNA of the CDR3: TGTGCCGGAATTAGCAACTATGAGCAGTTCTTC. Variable domain in full (rest from reference TRBV30 and TRBJ2-1): SQTIHQWPATLVQPVGSPLSLECTVEGTSNPNLYWYRQAAGRGLQLLFYSVGIGQISSEVPQNLSASRPQDRQFILSSKKLLLSDSGFYLCAGISNYEQFFGPGTRLTVL.

This chain uses TRBV9 with TRBJ2-6; D perhaps matches TRBD2 (6 bases). CDR1 and CDR2 from the germline V gene are SGDLS and YYNGEE. V shed 4 bases and J shed 1 base, with 9 bases lying between them. This CDR3 comprises 15 residues. The DNA for the CDR3 is TGTGCCAGCAGCCCCGGAGGGTCTGGGGCCAACGTCCTGACTTTC. Protein: CASSPGGSGANVLTF.

J is TRBJ1-2 and V is TRBV28; 8 positions match TRBD1. The CDR3 sequence is 12 residues long. Germline loops: CDR1 MDHEN, CDR2 SYDVKM. The V segment lost 3 bases and the J segment 8 bases; nucleotides outside the gene matches: 2. CDR3 protein: CASSLTGVGYTF. In nucleotides, the CDR3 is TGTGCCAGCAGTTTGACAGGGGTCGGCTACACCTTC.

The V gene is TRBV19, the J gene TRBJ2-5, with D unclear. The CDR3 is made up of 16 amino acids. V was pared by 5 bases and J by 2 bases, with 18 bases between. In germline, CDR1 is LNHDA, CDR2 SQIVND (reference sequence). The CDR3 bases are TGTGCCAGTAGTTCCCCAAGGGCGCGGAATCAAGAGACCCAGTACTTC. Translating it yields CASSSPRARNQETQYF.

This clone was observed a single time. The CDR3: CASTRDRKNTEAFF. CDR3 nucleotide sequence: TGTGCCAGCACCAGGGACAGGAAGAACACTGAAGCTTTCTTT. The rearrangement links TRBV18 to TRBJ1-1; 8 bases are a match to TRBD1. This CDR3 comprises 14 residues. The V gene's germline CDR1 is KGHSH and CDR2 LQKENI. V shed 8 bases and J 1 base; nucleotides not matched to a gene: 6.

The chain recombines TRBV5-8 with TRBJ2-7; a possible D gene is TRBD1 (5 bases). The CDR3 runs 16 residues. V was pared by 1 base and J by 7 bases, with 21 bases between. Germline values: CDR1 SGHTS, CDR2 YDEGEE. The CDR3 region is CASSLRAGPPPGEQYF. CDR3 bases: TGTGCCAGCAGCTTGCGGGCAGGGCCGCCACCTGGAGAGCAGTACTTC.

The rearrangement links TRBV27 to TRBJ2-4, with 12 bases identical to TRBD2. The CDR3 is 20 residues long. CDR1 and CDR2 (germline): MNHEY, SMNVEV (reference sequence). Unmatched junction bases numbered 18, after V lost 6 bases and J lost 3 bases. In DNA form, the CDR3 reads TGTGCCAGCAGGCCGGGTGTGACTAGCGGGAGTTATAACGGCAAAAACATTCAGTACTTC. Amino acid sequence: CASRPGVTSGSYNGKNIQYF.

The chain employs TRBV4-2 and TRBJ2-7; D may correspond to TRBD1 or TRBD2 (6 bases each). The CDR3 runs 13 residues. Between the trimmed V and J ends, which lost 4 bases and 3 bases, there was a span of 10 bases. CDR1 is LGHNA and CDR2 is YNFKEQ in the germline V gene. CDR3 coding DNA: TGTGCCAGCAGCCTGGAGGGGGGCTACGAGCAGTACTTC. Encoded protein: CASSLEGGYEQYF.

The chain recombines TRBV5-8 with TRBJ2-5; a possible D gene is TRBD1 (5 bases). Trimming shortened V by 10 bases and J by 10 bases, and 14 bases separated the two germline ends. Germline lookup yields CDR1 SGHTS and CDR2 YDEGEE. CDR3 size: 10 residues. In DNA form, the CDR3 reads TGTGCCTCAGCAGGGCGGAGCCAGTACTTC. The encoded protein is CASAGRSQYF.

The chain joins TRBV28 to TRBJ1-5; no firm D call. The CDR3 has 11 residues. Trimming cost V 8 bases and J 6 bases, with 8 bases left between them. Germline-derived CDR1 and CDR2 are MDHEN and SYDVKM. DNA of the CDR3: TGTGCCAGCGGGCGGATTCAGCCCCAGCATTTT. The encoded protein is CASGRIQPQHF. Combining the CDR3 with reference TRBV28 and TRBJ1-5 gives the whole variable domain DVKVTQSSRYLVKRTGEKVFLECVQDMDHENMFWYRQDPGLGLRLIYFSYDVKMKEKGDIPEGYSVSREKKERFSLILESASTNQTSMYLCASGRIQPQHFGDGTRLSIL.

The J gene is TRBJ2-7, the V gene TRBV4-1; 7 bases agree with TRBD2. Germline CDR1 reads MGHRA; CDR2 reads YSYEKL. V shed 0 bases and J 3 bases; nucleotides not matched to a gene: 8. The CDR3 covers 16 residues. Written as DNA, the CDR3 is TGCGCCAGCAGCCAAGATTTCGCGGGAGCTCGCTACGAGCAGTACTTC. Residues: CASSQDFAGARYEQYF.

This chain links TRBV10-1 with TRBJ2-2; D not resolved. This CDR3 contains 14 residues. V was shortened by 7 bases and J by 0 bases, with 9 bases between the two germline ends. Germline V gives CDR1 WNHNN, CDR2 SYGVQD (reference sequence). The CDR3 here is CASTQFPNTGELFF. The CDR3 DNA is TGCGCCAGCACCCAATTCCCGAACACCGGGGAGCTGTTTTTT.

This rearrangement joins TRBV7-6 to TRBJ2-7; the match to TRBD2 covers 8 bases. V was pared by 1 base and J by 4 bases, with 15 bases of the junction left unmatched. Germline values: CDR1 SGHVS, CDR2 FNYEAQ. CDR3 length equals 18 residues. The CDR3 loop is CASSLVLRSSGSGYEQYF. CDR3 in DNA: TGTGCCAGCAGCTTAGTTCTTCGTTCGAGCGGGAGTGGGTACGAGCAGTACTTC.

J is TRBJ1-4 and V is TRBV5-1, with D unresolved. This CDR3 comprises 14 residues. CDR1 is SGHRS and CDR2 is YFSETQ in the germline V gene. The V and J ends lost 1 base and 0 bases respectively, with 4 bases between them. The CDR3 DNA reads as TGCGCCAGCAGCTTGCTTACAACTAATGAAAAACTGTTTTTT. Amino acid sequence: CASSLLTTNEKLFF.

The CDR3 coding sequence is TGTGCCATCAGTGAAAACAAACGGGGGACAGGGAGGAACGAGCAGTACTTC. This translates into CAISENKRGTGRNEQYF. This chain joins TRBV10-3 and TRBJ2-7; 9 bases map to TRBD1. V shed 3 bases, J shed 5 bases, and the junction held 14 bases outside the gene matches. Germline V gene data show CDR1 as ENHRY and CDR2 as SYGVKD. There are 17 residues in the CDR3.

V gene TRBV27 combines with J gene TRBJ2-4; D not resolved. Between the trimmed V and J ends, which lost 7 bases and 3 bases, there was a span of 13 bases. CDR1 MNHEY and CDR2 SMNVEV come from the germline V gene (reference sequence). There are 14 residues in the CDR3. CDR3 in amino acids: CASTSASIKNIQYF. Here the CDR3 DNA reads TGTGCCAGCACCTCAGCGTCAATCAAAAACATTCAGTACTTC.